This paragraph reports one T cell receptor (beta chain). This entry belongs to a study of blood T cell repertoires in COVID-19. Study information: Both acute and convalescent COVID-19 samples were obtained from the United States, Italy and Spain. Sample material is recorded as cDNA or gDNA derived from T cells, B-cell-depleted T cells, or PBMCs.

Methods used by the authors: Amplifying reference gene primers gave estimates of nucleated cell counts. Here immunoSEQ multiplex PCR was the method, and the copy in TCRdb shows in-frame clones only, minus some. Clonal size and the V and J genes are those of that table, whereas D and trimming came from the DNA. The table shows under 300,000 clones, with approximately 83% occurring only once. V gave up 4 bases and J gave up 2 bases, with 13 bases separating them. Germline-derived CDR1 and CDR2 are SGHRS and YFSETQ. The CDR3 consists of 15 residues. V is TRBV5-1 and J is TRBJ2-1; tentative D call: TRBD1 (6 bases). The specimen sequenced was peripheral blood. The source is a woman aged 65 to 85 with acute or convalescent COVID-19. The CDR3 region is CASSPQGGTYNEQFF. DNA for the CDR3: TGCGCCAGCAGCCCGCAAGGGGGAACCTACAATGAGCAGTTCTTC.